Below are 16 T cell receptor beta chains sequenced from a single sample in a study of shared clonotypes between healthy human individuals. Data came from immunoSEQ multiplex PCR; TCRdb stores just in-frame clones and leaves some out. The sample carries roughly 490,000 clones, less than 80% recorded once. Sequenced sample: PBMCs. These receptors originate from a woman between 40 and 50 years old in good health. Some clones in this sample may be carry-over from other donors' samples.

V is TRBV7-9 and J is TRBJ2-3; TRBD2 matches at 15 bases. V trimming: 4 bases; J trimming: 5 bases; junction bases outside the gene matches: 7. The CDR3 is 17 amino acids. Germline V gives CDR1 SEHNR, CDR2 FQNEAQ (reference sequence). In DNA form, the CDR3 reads TGTGCCAGCAGCTCCCGGACTAGCGGGAGGGTGGGAGATACGCAGTATTTT. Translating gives CASSSRTSGRVGDTQYF.

CDR3 region: CSVVRQNEQFF. In DNA, the CDR3 is TGCAGCGTTGTAAGGCAGAATGAGCAGTTCTTC. The rearrangement joins TRBV29-1 to TRBJ2-1; D not certain. The CDR3 loop spans 11 amino acids. CDR1 is SQVTM, CDR2 ANQGSEA, per germline. V lost 4 bases to trimming and J lost 7 bases, with 8 bases between them.

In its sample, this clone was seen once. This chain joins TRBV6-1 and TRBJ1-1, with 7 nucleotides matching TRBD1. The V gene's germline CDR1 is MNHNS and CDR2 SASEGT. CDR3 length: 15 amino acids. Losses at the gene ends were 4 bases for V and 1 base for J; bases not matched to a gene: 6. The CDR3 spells CASSATGLGNTEAFF. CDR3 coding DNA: TGTGCCAGCAGTGCGACAGGGTTGGGGAACACTGAAGCTTTCTTT.

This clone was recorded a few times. CDR3 in amino acids: CASARGSLDGELFF. As DNA, the CDR3 is TGTGCCAGCGCTCGTGGGAGCTTGGACGGGGAGCTGTTTTTT. The gene calls are TRBV7-9 and TRBJ2-2; D may be TRBD2 (5 bases). The CDR3 length is 14 residues. The germline V gene has CDR1 SEHNR and CDR2 FQNEAQ (reference sequence). With 8 bases removed from V and 7 bases from J, the gap between germline ends came to 17 bases.

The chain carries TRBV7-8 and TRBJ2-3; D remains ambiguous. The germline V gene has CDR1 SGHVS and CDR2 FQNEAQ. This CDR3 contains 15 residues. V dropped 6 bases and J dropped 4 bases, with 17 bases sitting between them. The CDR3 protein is CASRSPTQNPDTQYF. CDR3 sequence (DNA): TGTGCCAGCAGATCCCCCACCCAGAACCCAGATACGCAGTATTTT.

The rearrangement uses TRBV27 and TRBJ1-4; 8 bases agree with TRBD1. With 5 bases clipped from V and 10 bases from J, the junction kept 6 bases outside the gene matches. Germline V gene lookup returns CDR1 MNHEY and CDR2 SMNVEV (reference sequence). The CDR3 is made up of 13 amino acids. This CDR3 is CASSLKQGGKLFF. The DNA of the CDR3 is TGTGCCAGCAGTCTAAAACAGGGGGGAAAACTGTTTTTT.

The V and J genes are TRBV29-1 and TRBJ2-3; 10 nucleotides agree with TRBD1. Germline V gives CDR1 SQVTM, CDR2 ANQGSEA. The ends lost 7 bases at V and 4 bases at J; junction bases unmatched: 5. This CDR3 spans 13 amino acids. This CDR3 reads CSAKTGGADTQYF. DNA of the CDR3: TGCAGCGCCAAGACAGGGGGCGCAGATACGCAGTATTTT.

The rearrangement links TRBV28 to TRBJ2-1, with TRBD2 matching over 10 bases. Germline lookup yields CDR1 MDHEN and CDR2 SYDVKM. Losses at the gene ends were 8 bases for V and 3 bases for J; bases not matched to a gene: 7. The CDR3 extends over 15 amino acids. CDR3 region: CASSISGRIYNEQFF. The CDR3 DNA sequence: TGTGCCAGCTCTATTAGCGGGAGGATCTACAATGAGCAGTTCTTC.

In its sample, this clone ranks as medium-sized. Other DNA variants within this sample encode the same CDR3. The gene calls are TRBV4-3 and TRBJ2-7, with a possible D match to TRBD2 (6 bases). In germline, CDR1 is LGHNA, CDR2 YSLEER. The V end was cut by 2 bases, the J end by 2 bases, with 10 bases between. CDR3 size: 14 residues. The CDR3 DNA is TGCGCCAGCAGCCAATTTGCGGGGCCCTACGAGCAGTACTTC. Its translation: CASSQFAGPYEQYF.

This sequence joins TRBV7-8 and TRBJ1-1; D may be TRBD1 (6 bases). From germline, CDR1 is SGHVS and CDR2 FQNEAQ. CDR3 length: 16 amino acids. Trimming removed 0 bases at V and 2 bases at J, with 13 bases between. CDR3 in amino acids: CASSLARMDRNTEAFF. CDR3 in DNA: TGTGCCAGCAGCTTAGCGAGGATGGACAGAAACACTGAAGCTTTCTTT.

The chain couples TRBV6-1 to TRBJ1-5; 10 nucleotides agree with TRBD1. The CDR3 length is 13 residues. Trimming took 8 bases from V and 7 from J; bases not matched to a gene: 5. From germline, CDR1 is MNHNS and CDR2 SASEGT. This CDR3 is CASGTGDGQPQHF. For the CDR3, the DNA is TGTGCCAGCGGGACAGGGGATGGGCAGCCCCAGCATTTT.

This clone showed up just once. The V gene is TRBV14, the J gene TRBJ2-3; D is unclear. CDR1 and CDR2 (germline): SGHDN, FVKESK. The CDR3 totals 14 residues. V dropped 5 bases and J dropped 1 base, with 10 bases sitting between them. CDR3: CASSSPFRTDTQYF. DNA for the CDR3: TGTGCCAGCAGCAGCCCCTTCCGCACAGATACGCAGTATTTT.

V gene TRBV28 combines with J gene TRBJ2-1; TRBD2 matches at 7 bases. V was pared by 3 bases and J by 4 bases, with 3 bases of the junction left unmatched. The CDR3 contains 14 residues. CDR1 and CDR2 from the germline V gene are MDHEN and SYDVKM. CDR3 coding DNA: TGTGCCAGCAGTTTTGCGGGAGCATACAATGAGCAGTTCTTC. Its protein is CASSFAGAYNEQFF.

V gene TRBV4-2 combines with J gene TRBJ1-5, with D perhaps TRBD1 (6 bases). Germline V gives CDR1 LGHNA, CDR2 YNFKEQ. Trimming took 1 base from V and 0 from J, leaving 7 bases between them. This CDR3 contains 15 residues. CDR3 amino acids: CASSQGTDSNQPQHF. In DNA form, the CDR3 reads TGTGCCAGCAGCCAAGGGACAGATAGCAATCAGCCCCAGCATTTT.

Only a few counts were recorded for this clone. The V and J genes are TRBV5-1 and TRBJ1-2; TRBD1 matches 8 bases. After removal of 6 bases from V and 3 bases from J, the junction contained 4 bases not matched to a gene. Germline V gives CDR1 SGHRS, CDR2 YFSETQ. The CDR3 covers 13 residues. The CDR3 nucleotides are TGCGCCAGCAATACAGGGGGAGACTATGGCTACACCTTC. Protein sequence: CASNTGGDYGYTF. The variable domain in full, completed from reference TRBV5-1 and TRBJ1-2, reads KAGVTQTPRYLIKTRGQQVTLSCSPISGHRSVSWYQQTPGQGLQFLFEYFSETQRNKGNFPGRFSGRQFSNSRSEMNVSTLELGDSALYLCASNTGGDYGYTFGSGTRLTVV.

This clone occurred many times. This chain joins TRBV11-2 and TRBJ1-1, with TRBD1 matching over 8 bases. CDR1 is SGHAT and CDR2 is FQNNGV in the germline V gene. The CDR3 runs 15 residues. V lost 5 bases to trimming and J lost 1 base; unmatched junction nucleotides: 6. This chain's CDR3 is CASSPRTGKNTEAFF. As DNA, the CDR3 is TGTGCCAGCAGCCCAAGGACAGGGAAGAACACTGAAGCTTTCTTT.